The clone carrying this T cell receptor beta chain occurred a few times. These data belong to a study of T cells after yellow fever vaccination. This CDR3 is built from 16 residues. V was cut by 4 bases and J by 4 bases, with 18 bases left in between. From germline, CDR1 is SGHRS and CDR2 YFSETQ. From the 5' RACE reads, TCRdb called clonotypes with MiXCR, one entry per CDR3 protein. This sample has 350,000 to 450,000 distinct CDR3 sequences, with 6.2% found just once. This rearrangement joins TRBV5-1 to TRBJ1-3; D is undetermined. Sequenced material: PBMCs, taken 5 days after the yellow fever booster vaccination. The source is a man under 40 who received the YFV17D yellow fever vaccine. The CDR3 reads CASSPSRQNSGNTIYF. The CDR3 nucleotides are TGCGCCAGCAGCCCCTCCCGTCAAAACTCCGGAAACACCATATATTTT.